The next 14 T cell receptor beta chains were all read from a single sample in a study of CD8+ T cells in alopecia areata. Investigators isolated RNA and reverse transcribed it into cDNA to act as the sequencing template. Repertoires were generated with immunoSEQ multiplex PCR, while TCRdb's copy carries only in-frame clones and drops some. The data hold roughly 250,000 clones, with about three fifths observed a single time. Noted treatment: oral pan-JAK inhibitor, 5-10 mg twice daily. The sequences come from CD4+ T cells sorted from blood, collected around week 54, from a patient treated with tofacitinib. These receptors all stem from a human donor with alopecia areata.

The J gene is TRBJ2-3, the V gene TRBV4-2; TRBD1 might be the D (6 bases). CDR3 length: 13 amino acids. Germline values: CDR1 LGHNA, CDR2 YNFKEQ. V shed 3 bases and J shed 6 bases, with 10 bases lying between them. For the CDR3, the DNA is TGTGCCAGCAGCCACCTAAGGGGGGATACGCAGTATTTT. Translated, it gives CASSHLRGDTQYF.

With respect to this clone: Other DNA variants within this sample encode the same CDR3. V and J are TRBV30 and TRBJ2-1; D is possibly TRBD1 (5 bases). The V gene lost 3 bases and the J gene lost 4 bases, with 10 bases spanning the gap. CDR3 length equals 13 residues. Germline V CDR1 and CDR2: GTSNPN, SVGIG (reference sequence). The CDR3 DNA reads TGTGCCTGGAGCGTCGACAGTTACAATGAGCAGTTCTTC. Translating gives CAWSVDSYNEQFF.

This clone came up a few times. The V gene is TRBV29-1, the J gene TRBJ1-2; TRBD1 might be the D (5 bases). Germline loops: CDR1 SQVTM, CDR2 ANQGSEA. The germline V and J ends were trimmed by 8 bases and 7 bases, with 20 bases remaining between them. This CDR3 spans 13 amino acids. CDR3 sequence (DNA): TGCAGCACTGACTCCAGGGCCTACGGTGGCTACACCTTC. Protein: CSTDSRAYGGYTF.

The CDR3 DNA follows: TGTGCCAGCAGCCCGACATTCCTAGCCAAAAACATTCAGTACTTC. Translated: CASSPTFLAKNIQYF. The chain recombines TRBV11-2 with TRBJ2-4; the D is unclear. The CDR3 runs to 15 residues. Trimming stripped 5 bases from V and 0 bases from J, with 11 bases between. The germline V gene has CDR1 SGHAT and CDR2 FQNNGV.

V usage is TRBV14 and J usage is TRBJ2-3; 7 bases agree with TRBD1. This CDR3 is 15 amino acids long. Germline trimming cut 4 bases from V and 0 bases from J; bases unmatched to any gene: 4. Germline loops: CDR1 SGHDN, CDR2 FVKESK. Here the CDR3 reads CASSLGDSSTDTQYF. The CDR3 DNA reads TGTGCCAGCAGCCTCGGGGACAGTAGCACAGATACGCAGTATTTT.

This clone appeared a few times. Other DNA sequences of this sample code for an identical CDR3. The chain carries TRBV30 and TRBJ1-5; perhaps TRBD1 as D (5 bases). V was clipped by 1 base and J by 4 bases, with 8 bases between them. The CDR3 is 13 amino acids. Germline-derived CDR1 and CDR2 are GTSNPN and SVGIG (reference sequence). This chain's CDR3 is CAWSEGLNQPQHF. The CDR3 DNA is TGTGCCTGGAGTGAGGGGCTGAATCAGCCCCAGCATTTT.

The CDR3: CASSSEGAGANVLTF. DNA for the CDR3: TGTGCCAGCAGCTCAGAGGGGGCTGGGGCCAACGTCCTGACTTTC. V usage is TRBV9 and J usage is TRBJ2-6, with a possible D match to TRBD1 (6 bases). The ends were cut back, 4 bases at V and 2 bases at J, with 10 bases in the middle. Germline CDR1 and CDR2: SGDLS and YYNGEE. CDR3 length equals 15 residues.

In regard to this clone: Within the sample, other DNA sequences also encode this same CDR3. The chain employs TRBV29-1 and TRBJ2-5, with D possibly being TRBD2 (6 bases). This CDR3 has 12 residues. The germline V and J ends were trimmed by 4 bases and 5 bases, with 11 bases remaining between them. Per germline, CDR1 SQVTM and CDR2 ANQGSEA. As DNA, the CDR3 is TGCAGCGTTGTGCGGGGCGGCGAGACCCAGTACTTC. Translated, it gives CSVVRGGETQYF.

Only a few counts were recorded for this clone. The rearrangement links TRBV29-1 to TRBJ2-5, with 13 positions matching TRBD2. The CDR3 is 15 residues long. V lost 6 bases, J lost 4 bases, and 8 bases stayed unmatched. Germline V gene sequence: CDR1 SQVTM, CDR2 ANQGSEA. Written as DNA, the CDR3 is TGCAGCGTCTCCCCACTAGCGGGGGGGGTAGAGACCCAGTACTTC. Protein product: CSVSPLAGGVETQYF.

The genes are TRBV5-6 and TRBJ2-7; the D gene could be TRBD1 or TRBD2 (5 bases each). V was shortened by 2 bases and J by 3 bases, with 9 bases between the two germline ends. This CDR3 has 13 amino acids. Germline CDR1 reads SGHDT; CDR2 reads YYEEEE. CDR3 nucleotide sequence: TGTGCCAGCAGCTTCCGGGACGGCTACGAGCAGTACTTC. Protein product: CASSFRDGYEQYF.

The chain uses TRBV30 and TRBJ1-1; 8 positions match TRBD1. This CDR3 contains 14 residues. Germline V gene data show CDR1 as GTSNPN and CDR2 as SVGIG (reference sequence). The ends lost 3 bases at V and 2 bases at J; junction bases unmatched: 5. CDR3 residues: CAWSTGQGNTEAFF. CDR3 bases: TGTGCCTGGAGCACAGGACAGGGAAACACTGAAGCTTTCTTT.

The CDR3 DNA reads as TGTGCCTGGAGTAAGGCAGGGACTTACACTGAAGCTTTCTTT. It specifies CAWSKAGTYTEAFF. The chain recombines TRBV30 with TRBJ1-1; TRBD1 is a possible D gene (5 bases). The V and J ends lost 2 bases and 3 bases respectively, with 13 bases between them. Germline V gene data show CDR1 as GTSNPN and CDR2 as SVGIG (reference sequence). This CDR3 has 14 amino acids. Full variable domain (missing parts from reference TRBV30 and TRBJ1-1): SQTIHQWPATLVQPVGSPLSLECTVEGTSNPNLYWYRQAAGRGLQLLFYSVGIGQISSEVPQNLSASRPQDRQFILSSKKLLLSDSGFYLCAWSKAGTYTEAFFGQGTRLTVV.

This clone has only a few counts. The chain is built from TRBV10-2 and TRBJ2-5, with TRBD2 matching over 11 bases. Germline V CDR1 and CDR2: WSHSY, SAAADI. The CDR3 covers 19 residues. V lost 0 bases to trimming and J lost 3 bases; unmatched junction nucleotides: 12. CDR3 DNA sequence: TGCGCCAGCAGTGAGTCGGGGCCACTAGCGGGGGAGCCCAAAGAGACCCAGTACTTC. Translating it yields CASSESGPLAGEPKETQYF.

Notes on this clone: Since a much larger clone is just one base distant, this may be a read error. This specimen includes other DNA sequences encoding the same CDR3. The rearrangement uses TRBV6-1 and TRBJ1-1; a weak D match, TRBD1 (5 bases). Germline V gene data show CDR1 as MNHNS and CDR2 as SASEGT. Deletions cut 10 bases from V and 4 bases from J, with 13 bases between. CDR3 length equals 12 residues. The CDR3 DNA reads TGTGCCACCCAGGGATTCTTCACTGAAGCTTTCTTT. Amino acid sequence: CATQGFFTEAFF.